Below, one T cell receptor beta chain is given with its context. Its antigen remains unidentified. Germline CDR1 LNHDA, CDR2 SQIVND (reference sequence). CDR3 length: 14 amino acids. Between the trimmed V and J ends, which lost 3 bases and 8 bases, there was a span of 13 bases. Sequencing was performed with immunoSEQ multiplex PCR; in TCRdb, only in-frame clones are kept and a portion is missing. The sample contains some 85,000 clones, 80% to 90% of which appear only once. This specimen belongs to a study of OX40 agonist ivuxolimab in advanced cancers. As for the study in general: Each dose-escalation patient presented with hepatocellular carcinoma, melanoma, renal cell or head and neck cancer. Previous treatment with anti-PD-1, anti-PD-L1 or anti-CTLA-4 therapy was allowed; about 37% had received some.

Study-level results: Average numbers of expanded clones were greater in CD8+ T cells than in CD4+.

The material sequenced was CD4+ or CD8+ T cells sorted from blood, taken in a trial of the OX40 agonist ivuxolimab. This sequence was found in an adult with an advanced solid tumor such as melanoma, head and neck, liver or kidney cancer. The V call is TRBV19, the J call TRBJ1-4, with a tentative D call TRBD1 (6 bases). Here the CDR3 reads CASSMTGASEKLFF. CDR3 bases: TGTGCCAGTAGTATGACGGGGGCGTCCGAAAAACTGTTTTTT. The full variable domain, in which reference TRBV19 and TRBJ1-4 provide the parts outside the CDR3, is DGGITQSPKYLFRKEGQNVTLSCEQNLNHDAMYWYRQDPGQGLRLIYYSQIVNDFQKGDIAEGYSVSREKKESFPLTVTSAQKNPTAFYLCASSMTGASEKLFFGSGTQLSVL.